Listed below are T cell receptor beta chains from one sample, sequenced in a study of T cells after yellow fever vaccination. Each CDR3 protein gets one entry after TCRdb re-called the 5' RACE reads with MiXCR. The table records some 500,000 distinct CDR3 sequences, roughly 12% of them present only once. Sample: PBMCs, taken on the day of the yellow fever booster vaccination. These receptors originate from a man aged 30 to 45 who received the YFV17D yellow fever vaccine. Both conserved end residues are part of each CDR3. D genes are given only for firm matches. Size is omitted from some rows. Given values are once, few, many or a class for expanded clones.

size: -; J: TRBJ2-3; D: TRBD2; V: TRBV20-1; CDR3: CSALASGASTDTQYF; DNA: TGCAGTGCTCTGGCTAGCGGTGCTAGCACAGATACGCAGTATTTT
size: -; J: TRBJ2-1; D: -; V: TRBV7-7; CDR3: CASSLVTNNEQFF; DNA: TGTGCTAGCAGCTTAGTGACTAACAATGAGCAGTTCTTC
size: -; J: TRBJ2-1; D: TRBD2; V: TRBV5-1; CDR3: CASSRYSGSSYNEQFF; DNA: TGCGCCAGCAGCAGGTATAGCGGGAGCTCCTACAATGAGCAGTTCTTC
size: few; J: TRBJ2-6; D: -; V: TRBV20-1; CDR3: CSAPRGEGANVLTF; DNA: TGCAGTGCGCCTAGGGGTGAAGGGGCCAACGTCCTGACTTTC
size: -; J: TRBJ2-3; D: TRBD2; V: TRBV7-2; CDR3: CASRLSATSGTDTQYF; DNA: TGTGCCAGCAGACTTAGTGCGACTAGCGGCACAGATACGCAGTATTTT
size: few; J: TRBJ2-1; D: -; V: TRBV11-3; CDR3: CASSFKDGEQFF; DNA: TGTGCCAGCAGCTTTAAAGATGGTGAGCAGTTCTTC
size: few; J: TRBJ2-1; D: TRBD2; V: TRBV30; CDR3: CAWSPGGRSYNEQFF; DNA: TGTGCCTGGAGTCCGGGGGGGAGATCCTACAATGAGCAGTTCTTC
size: many; J: TRBJ2-2; D: TRBD2; V: TRBV4-2; CDR3: CASSLAGGAAGELFF; DNA: TGTGCCAGCAGCCTGGCGGGAGGGGCGGCCGGGGAGCTGTTTTTT
size: -; J: TRBJ1-1; D: -; V: TRBV19; CDR3: CASIFSGGTEAFF; DNA: TGTGCCAGTATATTCTCCGGTGGGACTGAAGCTTTCTTT
size: few; J: TRBJ2-7; D: -; V: TRBV3-1; CDR3: CASSQLGNEQYF; DNA: TGTGCCAGCAGCCAACTTGGGAACGAGCAGTACTTC
size: once; J: TRBJ1-6; D: -; V: TRBV25-1; CDR3: CASRPGNSPLHF; DNA: TGTGCCAGCAGACCAGGAAATTCACCCCTCCACTTT
size: few; J: TRBJ2-7; D: TRBD1; V: TRBV7-2; CDR3: CASSFGQGPLFYF; DNA: TGTGCCAGCAGCTTCGGACAGGGGCCCCTCTTTTACTTC
size: -; J: TRBJ2-1; D: -; V: TRBV11-2; CDR3: CASSLGMNEQFF; DNA: TGTGCCAGCAGCTTGGGGATGAATGAGCAGTTCTTC
size: -; J: TRBJ2-7; D: -; V: TRBV20-1; CDR3: CSARRDNSVEQYF; DNA: TGCAGTGCTAGAAGGGACAACTCCGTCGAGCAGTACTTC
size: few; J: TRBJ2-1; D: -; V: TRBV25-1; CDR3: CASKQKGLGWKAEQFF; DNA: TGTGCCAGCAAACAAAAAGGACTGGGCTGGAAGGCTGAGCAGTTCTTC
size: few; J: TRBJ2-2; D: -; V: TRBV5-4; CDR3: CASSSNPGNVVTGELFF; DNA: TGTGCCAGCAGCTCGAACCCAGGGAATGTTGTAACCGGGGAGCTGTTTTTT
size: -; J: TRBJ1-4; D: -; V: TRBV20-1; CDR3: CSARDRYHRLFF; DNA: TGCAGTGCTAGAGATCGGTACCACCGTCTGTTTTTT
size: -; J: TRBJ2-3; D: -; V: TRBV6-2/TRBV6-3; CDR3: CASNVGGGHSTDTQYF; DNA: TGTGCCAGCAATGTCGGTGGCGGACACAGCACAGATACGCAGTATTTT
size: -; J: TRBJ2-1; D: -; V: TRBV7-2; CDR3: CASSSLWGETYNEQFF; DNA: TGTGCCAGCAGCTCCCTCTGGGGGGAGACCTACAATGAGCAGTTCTTC
size: few; J: TRBJ2-1; D: TRBD2; V: TRBV27; CDR3: CASCLAGGGYNEQFF; DNA: TGTGCCAGCTGTTTAGCGGGAGGGGGATACAATGAGCAGTTCTTC
size: few; J: TRBJ2-5; D: -; V: TRBV20-1; CDR3: CSATAPAGAHQETQYF; DNA: TGCAGTGCTACCGCCCCCGCGGGGGCCCACCAAGAGACCCAGTACTTC
size: few; J: TRBJ2-1; D: TRBD2; V: TRBV27; CDR3: CASSLLAGKQFF; DNA: TGTGCCAGCAGCCTCTTAGCGGGAAAGCAGTTCTTC
size: -; J: TRBJ2-1; D: TRBD2; V: TRBV7-9; CDR3: CASAGGRNEQFF; DNA: TGTGCCAGCGCGGGGGGGCGGAATGAGCAGTTCTTC
size: -; J: TRBJ2-1; D: -; V: TRBV6-2/TRBV6-3; CDR3: CASSYFGLSVGNEQFF; DNA: TGTGCCAGCAGTTACTTTGGGCTGTCGGTGGGGAATGAGCAGTTCTTC
size: few; J: TRBJ2-1; D: -; V: TRBV6-2/TRBV6-3; CDR3: CASSSRRDFNEQFF; DNA: TGTGCCAGCAGCTCCCGCCGGGACTTCAATGAGCAGTTCTTC
size: few; J: TRBJ1-1; D: -; V: TRBV12-3/TRBV12-4; CDR3: CASSLGGGITEAFF; DNA: TGTGCCAGCAGTCTGGGTGGGGGGATTACTGAAGCTTTCTTT
size: few; J: TRBJ2-1; D: -; V: TRBV5-1; CDR3: CASSVDTSNEQFF; DNA: TGCGCCAGCAGCGTCGATACTAGCAATGAGCAGTTCTTC
size: -; J: TRBJ2-5; D: -; V: TRBV4-3; CDR3: CASSQERAGSETQYF; DNA: TGCGCCAGCAGCCAAGAGAGGGCAGGCTCGGAGACCCAGTACTTC
size: few; J: TRBJ2-5; D: -; V: TRBV10-3; CDR3: CAISPLAADQETQYF; DNA: TGTGCCATCAGTCCCTTGGCGGCGGATCAAGAGACCCAGTACTTC
size: -; J: TRBJ1-1; D: -; V: TRBV20-1; CDR3: CSASSYPGGNTEAFF; DNA: TGCAGTGCTAGTTCCTACCCGGGGGGGAACACTGAAGCTTTCTTT
size: few; J: TRBJ2-5; D: -; V: TRBV19; CDR3: CASSMTAGTQYF; DNA: TGTGCCAGTAGTATGACCGCTGGGACCCAGTACTTC
size: -; J: TRBJ2-1; D: -; V: TRBV12-5; CDR3: CASALSGGYNEQFF; DNA: TGTGCTAGTGCCCTATCTGGGGGGTACAATGAGCAGTTCTTC
size: -; J: TRBJ2-1; D: TRBD2; V: TRBV19; CDR3: CASSTPGGLNEQFF; DNA: TGTGCCAGTAGCACTCCGGGGGGGCTTAATGAGCAGTTCTTC
size: few; J: TRBJ2-2; D: TRBD1; V: TRBV13; CDR3: CASSPGTGGANTGELFF; DNA: TGTGCCAGCAGCCCCGGGACAGGGGGCGCGAACACCGGGGAGCTGTTTTTT
size: -; J: TRBJ2-1; D: -; V: TRBV7-9; CDR3: CASSSWTVSGDEQFF; DNA: TGTGCCAGCAGCTCATGGACCGTTAGTGGGGATGAGCAGTTCTTC
size: -; J: TRBJ1-2; D: -; V: TRBV27; CDR3: CASSLSRGVEDGYTF; DNA: TGTGCCAGCAGTTTATCGAGAGGGGTGGAGGATGGCTACACCTTC
size: few; J: TRBJ1-2; D: -; V: TRBV5-6; CDR3: CASSETSYGYTF; DNA: TGTGCCAGCAGCGAGACATCCTATGGCTACACCTTC
size: -; J: TRBJ2-2; D: -; V: TRBV25-1; CDR3: CASSRRITGELFF; DNA: TGTGCCAGCAGCCGCCGGATCACCGGGGAGCTGTTTTTT
size: few; J: TRBJ1-3; D: -; V: TRBV7-2; CDR3: CASSLARHEAGNTIYF; DNA: TGTGCCAGCAGCTTAGCGCGCCACGAGGCTGGAAACACCATATATTTT
size: few; J: TRBJ2-5; D: -; V: TRBV5-1; CDR3: CASSGPGVAVQETQYF; DNA: TGCGCCAGCAGCGGGCCGGGGGTAGCGGTACAAGAGACCCAGTACTTC
size: -; J: TRBJ2-5; D: TRBD2; V: TRBV18; CDR3: CASSPLGPGGGETQYF; DNA: TGTGCCAGCTCACCACTGGGACCCGGCGGGGGTGAGACCCAGTACTTC
size: -; J: TRBJ2-7; D: -; V: TRBV20-1; CDR3: CSARLQSYEQYF; DNA: TGCAGTGCTAGATTGCAGTCCTACGAGCAGTACTTC
size: few; J: TRBJ2-1; D: -; V: TRBV7-2; CDR3: CASSPPSGDYNEQFF; DNA: TGTGCCAGCAGCCCCCCCAGCGGAGATTACAATGAGCAGTTCTTC
size: -; J: TRBJ2-2; D: TRBD2; V: TRBV29-1; CDR3: CSVGGGGANTGELFF; DNA: TGCAGCGTTGGTGGGGGGGGGGCGAACACCGGGGAGCTGTTTTTT
size: many; J: TRBJ2-5; D: -; V: TRBV4-3; CDR3: CASSQDLRETQYF; DNA: TGCGCCAGCAGCCAAGATCTGAGGGAGACCCAGTACTTC
size: few; J: TRBJ2-1; D: -; V: TRBV5-4; CDR3: CASSLAGKGYNEQFF; DNA: TGTGCCAGCAGCTTGGCGGGCAAGGGGTACAATGAGCAGTTCTTC
size: few; J: TRBJ1-1; D: -; V: TRBV9; CDR3: CASSVDTGGNTEAFF; DNA: TGTGCCAGCAGCGTGGACACGGGGGGGAACACTGAAGCTTTCTTT
size: -; J: TRBJ1-6; D: -; V: TRBV10-3; CDR3: CASRPDNSPLHF; DNA: TGTGCCAGCAGACCAGATAATTCACCCCTCCACTTT
size: few; J: TRBJ2-1; D: TRBD2; V: TRBV6-5; CDR3: CASRLAGALHEQFF; DNA: TGTGCCAGCAGATTAGCGGGAGCCTTGCATGAGCAGTTCTTC
size: -; J: TRBJ2-1; D: -; V: TRBV19; CDR3: CASSFGLSAGEQFF; DNA: TGTGCCAGTAGTTTCGGACTATCAGCAGGGGAGCAGTTCTTC
size: many; J: TRBJ1-6; D: -; V: TRBV3-1; CDR3: CASNKQGNSPLHF; DNA: TGTGCCAGCAACAAACAAGGAAATTCACCCCTCCACTTT
size: many; J: TRBJ2-1; D: -; V: TRBV5-5; CDR3: CASSENNNEQFF; DNA: TGTGCCAGCAGTGAGAACAACAATGAGCAGTTCTTC
size: few; J: TRBJ2-1; D: TRBD2; V: TRBV25-1; CDR3: CASSAGLAALGDEQFF; DNA: TGTGCCAGCAGTGCGGGACTAGCGGCCTTGGGCGATGAGCAGTTCTTC
size: -; J: TRBJ2-1; D: -; V: TRBV7-6; CDR3: CASSLARSSGYEQFF; DNA: TGTGCCAGCAGCTTAGCGCGGAGCTCCGGCTATGAGCAGTTCTTC
size: few; J: TRBJ1-5; D: TRBD1; V: TRBV3-1; CDR3: CASSQGTAGGQPQHF; DNA: TGTGCCAGCAGCCAGGGGACAGCCGGTGGTCAGCCCCAGCATTTT
size: -; J: TRBJ2-3; D: -; V: TRBV20-1; CDR3: CSALRFVRVSSTDTQYF; DNA: TGCAGTGCTCTCCGGTTCGTCCGCGTCTCAAGCACAGATACGCAGTATTTT